This entry features one T cell receptor beta chain sequence. As yet, its antigen is unknown. The data were taken from a study of shared clonotypes between healthy human individuals. Study results and caveats: The donor pool, a small one, limited the genetic and exposure-history diversity represented.

Trimming took off 4 bases at V and 7 bases at J, with 14 bases between the two ends. The V gene's germline CDR1 is SNHLY and CDR2 FYNNEI. The CDR3 loop spans 14 amino acids. Assay used: immunoSEQ multiplex PCR; TCRdb lists only in-frame clones, some missing. The sample records about 670,000 clones, 72% being singletons. The sequencing sample was made of memory CD4+ T cells sorted from blood. Subset described: CD45RA-negative fraction. J is TRBJ1-5 and V is TRBV2, with D perhaps TRBD1 (6 bases). This clonotype was sampled from a woman in her 30s in good health. CDR3 residues: CASSGQARDQPQHF. As DNA, the CDR3 is TGTGCCAGCAGTGGACAGGCCAGGGACCAGCCCCAGCATTTT.